This paragraph covers one TCR beta chain sequence. Alongside a J-beta primer mix, a sample-barcoded 5' primer served in a second PCR lasting 7 to 11 cycles. TCRdb redid the calling of the 5' RACE reads with MiXCR, one entry per CDR3 protein. The repertoire consists of over a million distinct CDR3 sequences, with under 45% occurring once and the leading ten covering under 20%. This specimen comes from a study of blood T cells in healthy people across ages. The CDR3 covers 14 residues. V dropped 0 bases and J dropped 5 bases, with 8 bases sitting between them. Per the germline V gene, CDR1 is MNHEY and CDR2 is SVGAGI.

The specimen was blood. V is TRBV6-5 and J is TRBJ2-1, with D unresolved. This sequence was found in a woman aged 60-70 years in good health. In nucleotides, the CDR3 is TGTGCCAGCAGTTACTCGGCACTCAACAATGAGCAGTTCTTC. The encoded protein is CASSYSALNNEQFF.